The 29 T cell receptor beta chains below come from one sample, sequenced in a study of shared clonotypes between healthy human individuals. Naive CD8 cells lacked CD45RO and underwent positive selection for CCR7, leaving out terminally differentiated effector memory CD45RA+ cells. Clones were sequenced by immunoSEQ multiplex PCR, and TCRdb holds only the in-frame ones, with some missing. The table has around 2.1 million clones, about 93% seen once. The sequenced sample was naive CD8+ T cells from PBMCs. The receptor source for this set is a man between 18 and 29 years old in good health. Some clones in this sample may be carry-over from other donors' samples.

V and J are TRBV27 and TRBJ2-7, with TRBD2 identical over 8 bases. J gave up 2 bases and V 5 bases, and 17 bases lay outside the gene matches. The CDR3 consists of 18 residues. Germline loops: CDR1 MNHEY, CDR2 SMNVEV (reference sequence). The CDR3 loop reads CASSPRSPTSGVAYEQYF. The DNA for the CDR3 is TGTGCCAGCAGTCCCCGATCTCCCACTAGCGGAGTCGCCTACGAGCAGTACTTC.

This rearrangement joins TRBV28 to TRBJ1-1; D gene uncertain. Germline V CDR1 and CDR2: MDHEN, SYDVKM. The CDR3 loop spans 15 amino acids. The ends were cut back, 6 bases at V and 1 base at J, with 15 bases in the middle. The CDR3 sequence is CASSRRWGRNTEAFF. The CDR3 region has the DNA TGTGCCAGCAGCCGACGGTGGGGTCGGAACACTGAAGCTTTCTTT.

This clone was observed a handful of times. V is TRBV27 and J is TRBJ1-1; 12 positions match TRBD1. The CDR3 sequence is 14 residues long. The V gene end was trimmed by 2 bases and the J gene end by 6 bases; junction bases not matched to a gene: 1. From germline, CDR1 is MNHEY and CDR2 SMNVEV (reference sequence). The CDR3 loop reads CASSLRDRGPEAFF. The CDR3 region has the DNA TGTGCCAGCAGTTTAAGGGACAGGGGGCCTGAAGCTTTCTTT.

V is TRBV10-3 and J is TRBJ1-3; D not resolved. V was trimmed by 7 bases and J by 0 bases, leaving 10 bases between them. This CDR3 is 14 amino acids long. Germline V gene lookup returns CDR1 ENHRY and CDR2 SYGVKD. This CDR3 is CAIKSGNSGNTIYF. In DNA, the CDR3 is TGTGCCATCAAATCGGGGAACTCTGGAAACACCATATATTTT.

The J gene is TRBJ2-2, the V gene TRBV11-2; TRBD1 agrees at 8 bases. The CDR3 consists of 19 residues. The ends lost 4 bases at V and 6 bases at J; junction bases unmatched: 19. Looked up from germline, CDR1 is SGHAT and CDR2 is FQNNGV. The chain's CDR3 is CASSSYRSTGTGVAGELFF. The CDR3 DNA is TGTGCCAGCAGCTCCTACCGGTCCACCGGGACAGGCGTCGCCGGGGAGCTGTTTTTT.

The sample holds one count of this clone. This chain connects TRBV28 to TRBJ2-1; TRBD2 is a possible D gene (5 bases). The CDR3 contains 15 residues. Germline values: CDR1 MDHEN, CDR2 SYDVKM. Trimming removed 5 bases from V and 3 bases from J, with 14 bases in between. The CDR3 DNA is TGTGCCAGCAGTCCTACTCCGCGGGTCTACAATGAGCAGTTCTTC. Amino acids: CASSPTPRVYNEQFF.

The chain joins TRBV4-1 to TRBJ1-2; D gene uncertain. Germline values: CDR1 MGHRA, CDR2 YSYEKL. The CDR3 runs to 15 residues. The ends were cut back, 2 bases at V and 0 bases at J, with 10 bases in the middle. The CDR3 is CASSQIPTPNYGYTF. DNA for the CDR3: TGCGCCAGCAGCCAAATCCCGACACCTAACTATGGCTACACCTTC.

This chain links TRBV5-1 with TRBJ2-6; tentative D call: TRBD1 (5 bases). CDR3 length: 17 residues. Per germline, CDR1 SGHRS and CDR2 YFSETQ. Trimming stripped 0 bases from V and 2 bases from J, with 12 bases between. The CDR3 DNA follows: TGCGCCAGCAGCTTGGCCGATAGGACACCTGGGGCCAACGTCCTGACTTTC. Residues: CASSLADRTPGANVLTF.

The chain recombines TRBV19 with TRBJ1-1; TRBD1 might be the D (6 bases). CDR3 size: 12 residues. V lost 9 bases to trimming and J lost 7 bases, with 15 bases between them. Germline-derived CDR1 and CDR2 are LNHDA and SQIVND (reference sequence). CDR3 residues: CASTGAWGEAFF. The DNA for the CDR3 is TGTGCCAGCACGGGGGCGTGGGGTGAAGCTTTCTTT.

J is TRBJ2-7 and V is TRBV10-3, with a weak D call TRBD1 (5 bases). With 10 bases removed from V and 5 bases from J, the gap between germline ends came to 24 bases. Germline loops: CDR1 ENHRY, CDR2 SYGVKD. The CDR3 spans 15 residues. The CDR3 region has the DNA TGTGCCACCTCCTCGTTTCAGGGTGTACGCGACGAGCAGTACTTC. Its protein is CATSSFQGVRDEQYF.

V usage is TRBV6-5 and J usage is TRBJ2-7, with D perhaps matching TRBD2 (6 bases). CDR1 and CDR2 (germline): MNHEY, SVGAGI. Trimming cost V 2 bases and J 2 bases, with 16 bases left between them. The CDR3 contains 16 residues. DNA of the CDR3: TGTGCCAGCAGTTACGGGGGTGTGGAGGGCCCCTACGAGCAGTACTTC. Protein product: CASSYGGVEGPYEQYF.

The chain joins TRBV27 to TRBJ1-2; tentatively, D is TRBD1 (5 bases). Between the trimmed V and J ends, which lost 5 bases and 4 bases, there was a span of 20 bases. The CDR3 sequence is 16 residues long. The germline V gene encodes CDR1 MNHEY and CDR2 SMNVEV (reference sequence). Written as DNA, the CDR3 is TGTGCCAGCAGTAGTAGGGGACTCTCCTGGGTCTATGGCTACACCTTC. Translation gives CASSSRGLSWVYGYTF.

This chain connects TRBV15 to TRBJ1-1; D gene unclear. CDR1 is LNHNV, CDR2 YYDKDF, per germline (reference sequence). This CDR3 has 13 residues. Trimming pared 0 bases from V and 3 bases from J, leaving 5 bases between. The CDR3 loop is CATSRDLDTEAFF. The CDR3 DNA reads TGTGCCACCAGCAGAGATCTGGACACTGAAGCTTTCTTT.

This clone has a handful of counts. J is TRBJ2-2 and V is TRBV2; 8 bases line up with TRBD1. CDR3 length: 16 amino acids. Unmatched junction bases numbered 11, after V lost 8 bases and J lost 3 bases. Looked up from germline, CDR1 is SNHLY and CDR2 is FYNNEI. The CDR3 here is CASLFGQGGDTGELFF. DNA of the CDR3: TGTGCCAGCCTTTTCGGACAGGGTGGGGACACCGGGGAGCTGTTTTTT. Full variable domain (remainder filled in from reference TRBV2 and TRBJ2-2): EPEVTQTPSHQVTQMGQEVILRCVPISNHLYFYWYRQILGQKVEFLVSFYNNEISEKSEIFDDQFSVERPDGSNFTLKIRSTKLEDSAMYFCASLFGQGGDTGELFFGEGSRLTVL.

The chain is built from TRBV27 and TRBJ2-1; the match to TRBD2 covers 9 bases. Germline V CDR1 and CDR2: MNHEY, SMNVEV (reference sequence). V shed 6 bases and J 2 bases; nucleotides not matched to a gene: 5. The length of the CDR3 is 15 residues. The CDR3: CASSFSGSAYNEQFF. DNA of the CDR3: TGTGCCAGCAGCTTTAGCGGGAGCGCCTACAATGAGCAGTTCTTC.

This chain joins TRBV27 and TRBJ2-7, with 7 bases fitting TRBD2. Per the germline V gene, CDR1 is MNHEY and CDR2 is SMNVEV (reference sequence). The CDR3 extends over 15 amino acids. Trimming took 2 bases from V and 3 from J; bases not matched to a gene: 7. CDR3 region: CASSLQSSGVYEQYF. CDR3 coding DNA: TGTGCCAGCAGTTTACAGTCTAGCGGAGTCTACGAGCAGTACTTC.

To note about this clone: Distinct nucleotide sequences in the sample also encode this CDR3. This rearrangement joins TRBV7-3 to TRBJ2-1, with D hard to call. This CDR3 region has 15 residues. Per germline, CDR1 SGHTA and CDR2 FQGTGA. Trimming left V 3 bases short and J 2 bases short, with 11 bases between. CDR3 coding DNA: TGTGCCAGCAGCTTGGGATTGGGCGCCTACAATGAGCAGTTCTTC. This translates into CASSLGLGAYNEQFF.

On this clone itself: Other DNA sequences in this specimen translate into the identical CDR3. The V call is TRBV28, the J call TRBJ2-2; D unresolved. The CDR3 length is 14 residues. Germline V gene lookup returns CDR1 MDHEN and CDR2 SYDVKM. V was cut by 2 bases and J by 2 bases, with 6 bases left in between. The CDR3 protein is CASSLDSNTGELFF. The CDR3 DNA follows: TGTGCCAGCAGTTTAGACTCTAACACCGGGGAGCTGTTTTTT.

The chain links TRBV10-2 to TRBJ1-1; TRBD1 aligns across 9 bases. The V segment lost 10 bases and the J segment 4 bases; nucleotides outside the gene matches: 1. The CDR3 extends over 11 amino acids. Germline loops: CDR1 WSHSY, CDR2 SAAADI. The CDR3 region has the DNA TGCGCCATACAGGGGGCCACTGAAGCTTTCTTT. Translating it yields CAIQGATEAFF.

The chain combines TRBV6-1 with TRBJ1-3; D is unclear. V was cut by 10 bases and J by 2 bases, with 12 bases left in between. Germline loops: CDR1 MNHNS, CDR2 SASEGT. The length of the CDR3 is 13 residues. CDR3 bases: TGTGCCATCGCACGGACGACTGGAAACACCATATATTTT. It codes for CAIARTTGNTIYF.

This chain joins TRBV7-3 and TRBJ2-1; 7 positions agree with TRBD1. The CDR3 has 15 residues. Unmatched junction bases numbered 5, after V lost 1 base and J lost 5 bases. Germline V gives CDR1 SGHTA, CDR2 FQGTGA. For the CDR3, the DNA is TGTGCCAGCAGCTTAAGACAGGGTGGGGACAATGAGCAGTTCTTC. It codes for CASSLRQGGDNEQFF.

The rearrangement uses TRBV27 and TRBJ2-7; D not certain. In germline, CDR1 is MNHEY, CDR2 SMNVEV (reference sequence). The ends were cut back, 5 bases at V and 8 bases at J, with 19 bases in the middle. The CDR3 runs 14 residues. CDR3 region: CASSPSLDSAKQYF. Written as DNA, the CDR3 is TGTGCCAGCAGTCCCTCACTTGACTCGGCCAAGCAGTACTTC.

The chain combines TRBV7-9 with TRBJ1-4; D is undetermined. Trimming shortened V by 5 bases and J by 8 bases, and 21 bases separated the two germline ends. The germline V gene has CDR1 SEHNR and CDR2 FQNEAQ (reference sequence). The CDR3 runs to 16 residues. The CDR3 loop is CASSPKALERREKLFF. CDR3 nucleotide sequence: TGTGCCAGCAGCCCAAAGGCCCTAGAAAGACGGGAAAAACTGTTTTTT.

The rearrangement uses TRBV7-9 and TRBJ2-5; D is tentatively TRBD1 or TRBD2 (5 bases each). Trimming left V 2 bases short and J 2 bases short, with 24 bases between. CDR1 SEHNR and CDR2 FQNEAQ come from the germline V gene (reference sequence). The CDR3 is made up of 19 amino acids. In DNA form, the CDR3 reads TGTGCCAGCAGCTTATCGAAACAGGAGGTCCTATTGTTTCAAGAGACCCAGTACTTC. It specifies CASSLSKQEVLLFQETQYF.

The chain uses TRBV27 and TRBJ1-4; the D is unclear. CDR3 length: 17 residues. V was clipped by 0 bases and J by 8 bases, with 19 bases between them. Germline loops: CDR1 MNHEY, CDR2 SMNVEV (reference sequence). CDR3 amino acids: CASSLSPNTGSWEKLFF. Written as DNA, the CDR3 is TGTGCCAGCAGTTTATCTCCAAACACGGGGTCTTGGGAAAAACTGTTTTTT. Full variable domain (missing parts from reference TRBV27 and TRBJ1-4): EAQVTQNPRYLITVTGKKLTVTCSQNMNHEYMSWYRQDPGLGLRQIYYSMNVEVTDKGDVPEGYKVSRKEKRNFPLILESPSPNQTSLYFCASSLSPNTGSWEKLFFGSGTQLSVL.

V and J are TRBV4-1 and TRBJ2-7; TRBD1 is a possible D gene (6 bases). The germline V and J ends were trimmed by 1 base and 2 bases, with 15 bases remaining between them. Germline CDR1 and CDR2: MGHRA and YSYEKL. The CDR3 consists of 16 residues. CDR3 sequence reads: CASSQVTGQMPYEQYF. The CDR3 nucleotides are TGCGCCAGCAGCCAAGTGACGGGACAAATGCCCTACGAGCAGTACTTC.

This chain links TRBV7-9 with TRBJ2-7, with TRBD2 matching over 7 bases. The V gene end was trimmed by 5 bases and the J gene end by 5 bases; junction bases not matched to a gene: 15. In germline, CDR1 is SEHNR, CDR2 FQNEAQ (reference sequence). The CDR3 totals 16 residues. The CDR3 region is CASSRDGDPAGHEQYF. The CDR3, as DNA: TGTGCCAGCAGCCGCGACGGGGACCCAGCGGGGCACGAGCAGTACTTC. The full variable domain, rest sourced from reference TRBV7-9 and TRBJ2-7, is DTGVSQNPRHKITKRGQNVTFRCDPISEHNRLYWYRQTLGQGPEFLTYFQNEAQLEKSRLLSDRFSAERPKGSFSTLEIQRTEQGDSAMYLCASSRDGDPAGHEQYFGPGTRLTVT.

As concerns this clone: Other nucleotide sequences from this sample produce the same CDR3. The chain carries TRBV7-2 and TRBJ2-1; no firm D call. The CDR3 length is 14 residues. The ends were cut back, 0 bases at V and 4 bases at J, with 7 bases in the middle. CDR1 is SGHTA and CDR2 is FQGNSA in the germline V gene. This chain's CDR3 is CASSLAGGYNEQFF. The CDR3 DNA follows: TGTGCCAGCAGCTTAGCGGGTGGATACAATGAGCAGTTCTTC.

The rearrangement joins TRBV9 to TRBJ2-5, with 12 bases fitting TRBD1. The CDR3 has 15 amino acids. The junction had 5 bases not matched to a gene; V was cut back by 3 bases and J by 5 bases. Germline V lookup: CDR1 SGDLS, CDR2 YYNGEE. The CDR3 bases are TGTGCCAGCAGCGGCCGGGACAGGGGGCCTGAGACCCAGTACTTC. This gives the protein CASSGRDRGPETQYF.